What follows is one TCR beta chain and its context. Antigen: not known. CDR3 length: 17 residues. Unmatched junction bases numbered 5, after V lost 0 bases and J lost 3 bases. The V gene's germline CDR1 is SGDLS and CDR2 YYNGEE. Treatment in this sample: 19 received Ad26.COV2.S at low or high dose, single or two shots; about 5 received placebo; per-sample allocation not given. Sampling took place 63 days after the first vaccine or placebo injection. The data were produced by immunoSEQ multiplex PCR, yet TCRdb's version contains in-frame clones alone and is incomplete. The top ten hold 7.4% of the sample, which has a few hundred thousand clones, around 82% seen once. The data originate from a study of Ad26.COV2.S vaccination and SARS-CoV-2 variants. For the study at large: The vaccine Ad26.COV2.S was put into the muscle once, or twice with 56 days between. Study-wide findings and caveats: TCR breadth and depth estimates may have understated total T cell responses. Post-vaccination spike-specific CD8+ and CD4+ T cell responses reportedly had substantial breadth.

The sequence derives from a person between 18 and 60 years old who received the Ad26.COV2.S COVID-19 vaccine or a placebo. Sequences were derived from peripheral blood, sampled in a trial of Ad26.COV2.S vaccine versus placebo. The J gene is TRBJ2-3, the V gene TRBV9; 12 nucleotides match TRBD2. The CDR3 sequence: CASSVGGLAGFTDTQYF. Written as DNA, the CDR3 is TGTGCCAGCAGCGTAGGAGGACTAGCGGGATTTACAGATACGCAGTATTTT.